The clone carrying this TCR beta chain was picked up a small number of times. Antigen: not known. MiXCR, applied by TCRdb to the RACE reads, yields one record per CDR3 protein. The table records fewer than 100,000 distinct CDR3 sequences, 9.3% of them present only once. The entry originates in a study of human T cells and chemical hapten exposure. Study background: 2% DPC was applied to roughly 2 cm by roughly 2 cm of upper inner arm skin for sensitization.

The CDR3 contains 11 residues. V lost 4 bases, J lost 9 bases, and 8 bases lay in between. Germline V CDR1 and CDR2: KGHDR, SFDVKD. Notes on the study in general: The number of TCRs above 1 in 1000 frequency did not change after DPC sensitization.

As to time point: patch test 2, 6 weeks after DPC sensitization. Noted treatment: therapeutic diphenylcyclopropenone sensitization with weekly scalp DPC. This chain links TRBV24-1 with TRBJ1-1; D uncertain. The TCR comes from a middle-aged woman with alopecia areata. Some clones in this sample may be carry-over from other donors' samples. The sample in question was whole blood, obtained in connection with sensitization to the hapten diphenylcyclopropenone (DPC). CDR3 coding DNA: TGTGCCACCAGTGAAGGGTTGAAAGCTTTCTTT. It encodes CATSEGLKAFF.